Below, 22 T cell receptor beta chains from the same sample are listed, as sequenced in a study of blood T cell repertoires in COVID-19. The protocol was immunoSEQ multiplex PCR, while the TCRdb copy is restricted to in-frame clones and leaves out a portion. The sample yields 50,000 to 65,000 clones, more than 80% seen once. The specimen sequenced was peripheral blood. The receptor set was obtained from a woman aged 55-75 years with acute or convalescent COVID-19.

The rearrangement joins TRBV5-5 to TRBJ2-2; 11 positions agree with TRBD2. This CDR3 region has 15 residues. Unmatched junction bases numbered 3, after V lost 2 bases and J lost 6 bases. Per the germline V gene, CDR1 is SGHKS and CDR2 is YYEKEE (reference sequence). CDR3 region: CASSFILAGAGELFF. The CDR3 nucleotides read TGTGCCAGCAGCTTTATACTAGCGGGAGCCGGGGAGCTGTTTTTT.

The chain couples TRBV7-2 to TRBJ2-6, with 8 bases identical to TRBD2. The CDR3 contains 19 residues. CDR1 and CDR2 from the germline V gene are SGHTA and FQGNSA. J was trimmed by 0 bases and V by 0 bases; bases with no gene match: 7. The CDR3 DNA reads TGTGCCAGCAGCTTAGCGCGGGTAGCGGGGACCTCTGGGGCCAACGTCCTGACTTTC. Its translation is CASSLARVAGTSGANVLTF.

The chain couples TRBV3-1 (or the pseudogene TRBV3-2) to TRBJ1-6; 7 bases fit TRBD1. Germline lookup yields CDR1 LGHDT and CDR2 YNNKEL (reference sequence). The CDR3 runs to 16 residues. V lost 5 bases and J lost 7; bases outside the gene matches: 11. CDR3 region: CASSSHRGRGNSPLHF. As DNA, the CDR3 is TGTGCCAGCAGCTCCCACAGGGGACGAGGGAATTCACCCCTCCACTTT.

This chain connects TRBV19 to TRBJ2-5; D is ambiguous. Trimming took 1 base from V and 2 from J, leaving 8 bases between them. This CDR3 contains 14 residues. In germline, CDR1 is LNHDA, CDR2 SQIVND (reference sequence). This chain's CDR3 is CASSIVNRQETQYF. DNA for the CDR3: TGTGCCAGTAGTATAGTTAACAGACAAGAGACCCAGTACTTC.

The chain links TRBV30 to TRBJ2-1, with 7 bases identical to TRBD1. Germline V gene lookup returns CDR1 GTSNPN and CDR2 SVGIG (reference sequence). V shed 2 bases, J shed 5 bases, and the junction held 15 bases outside the gene matches. The CDR3 totals 17 residues. The CDR3 region has the DNA TGTGCCTGGAGTTCGCCCACCATCGGACAGGCTAACAATGAGCAGTTCTTC. The encoded protein is CAWSSPTIGQANNEQFF.

The chain employs TRBV3-1 (or the pseudogene TRBV3-2) and TRBJ1-3; D is unclear. The length of the CDR3 is 15 residues. Per germline, CDR1 LGHDT and CDR2 YNNKEL (reference sequence). Between the trimmed V and J ends, which lost 1 base and 2 bases, there was a span of 9 bases. The CDR3 region has the DNA TGTGCCAGCAGCCAAGGGGCAGGCGCTGGAAACACCATATATTTT. Translation: CASSQGAGAGNTIYF.

Remarks on this clone: This sample includes further DNA sequences coding for the same CDR3. The V gene is TRBV19, the J gene TRBJ1-5; D not certain. This CDR3 has 14 amino acids. V was shortened by 1 base and J by 3 bases, with 7 bases between the two germline ends. CDR1 LNHDA and CDR2 SQIVND come from the germline V gene (reference sequence). CDR3 loop: CASSIGQSNQPQHF. The DNA of the CDR3 is TGTGCCAGTAGTATAGGGCAGTCCAATCAGCCCCAGCATTTT.

The V and J genes are TRBV4-1 and TRBJ1-2; D perhaps matches TRBD1 (6 bases). The V gene's germline CDR1 is MGHRA and CDR2 YSYEKL. The CDR3 totals 16 residues. Deletions cut 0 bases from V and 0 bases from J, with 11 bases between. The CDR3 region has the DNA TGCGCCAGCAGCCAAGAGTCGACAGGTACTAACTATGGCTACACCTTC. It encodes CASSQESTGTNYGYTF.

This chain uses TRBV12-3 or TRBV12-4 with TRBJ2-3; perhaps TRBD2 as D (6 bases). This CDR3 region has 12 residues. V was shortened by 6 bases and J by 5 bases, with 9 bases between the two germline ends. This chain's CDR3 is CASRRGKDTQYF. For the CDR3, the DNA is TGTGCCAGCAGGCGGGGTAAAGATACGCAGTATTTT.

The J gene is TRBJ2-1, the V gene TRBV19; TRBD2 aligns across 12 bases. The CDR3 covers 14 residues. J lost 3 bases, V lost 8 bases, and 2 bases had no gene match. In germline, CDR1 is LNHDA, CDR2 SQIVND (reference sequence). The CDR3 sequence: CASQGLAGYNEQFF. The CDR3 coding sequence is TGTGCCAGTCAGGGACTAGCGGGCTACAATGAGCAGTTCTTC. Full variable domain (missing parts from reference TRBV19 and TRBJ2-1): DGGITQSPKYLFRKEGQNVTLSCEQNLNHDAMYWYRQDPGQGLRLIYYSQIVNDFQKGDIAEGYSVSREKKESFPLTVTSAQKNPTAFYLCASQGLAGYNEQFFGPGTRLTVL.

This sequence joins TRBV4-1 and TRBJ2-7, with 8 positions matching TRBD2. V shed 3 bases and J 2 bases; nucleotides not matched to a gene: 6. The CDR3 totals 15 residues. Germline V gene sequence: CDR1 MGHRA, CDR2 YSYEKL. CDR3 loop: CASSQTTSDPYEQYF. CDR3 in DNA: TGCGCCAGCAGCCAGACGACTAGCGATCCCTACGAGCAGTACTTC.

The chain employs TRBV6-1 and TRBJ2-7; no firm D call. The V gene lost 1 base and the J gene lost 3 bases, with 10 bases spanning the gap. CDR3 length: 14 residues. CDR1 MNHNS and CDR2 SASEGT come from the germline V gene. The CDR3 is CASSEGAALYEQYF. In DNA form, the CDR3 reads TGTGCCAGCAGTGAAGGTGCAGCGCTCTACGAGCAGTACTTC.

The chain combines TRBV6-5 with TRBJ1-1; 7 bases map to TRBD1. Looked up from germline, CDR1 is MNHEY and CDR2 is SVGAGI. Trimming took 10 bases from V and 5 from J; bases not matched to a gene: 7. This CDR3 has 12 residues. Here the CDR3 reads CAINRGWTEAFF. The CDR3 DNA sequence: TGTGCCATCAACAGGGGCTGGACTGAAGCTTTCTTT.

V gene TRBV6-5 combines with J gene TRBJ1-1, with D unclear. This CDR3 is 16 amino acids long. V was pared by 2 bases and J by 1 base, with 14 bases between. Germline V gene sequence: CDR1 MNHEY, CDR2 SVGAGI. CDR3 DNA: TGTGCCAGCAGTTACCTCAACGGGGTAAAGAACACTGAAGCTTTCTTT. Protein sequence: CASSYLNGVKNTEAFF.

This chain connects TRBV5-1 to TRBJ2-5; 7 nucleotides match TRBD2. The CDR3 totals 17 residues. The J segment lost 1 base and the V segment lost 0 bases, leaving 9 bases of the junction unmatched. Germline lookup yields CDR1 SGHRS and CDR2 YFSETQ. In DNA form, the CDR3 reads TGCGCCAGCAGCTTGGAGGGGCTAGCGGAGCTCCAAGAGACCCAGTACTTC. Translation gives CASSLEGLAELQETQYF.

The rearrangement joins TRBV5-4 to TRBJ1-6; maybe TRBD1 (5 bases). This CDR3 has 15 amino acids. Germline V gives CDR1 SGHNT, CDR2 YYREEE (reference sequence). Between the trimmed V and J ends, which lost 4 bases and 0 bases, there was a span of 8 bases. The chain's CDR3 is CASSTGGSYNSPLHF. As DNA, the CDR3 is TGTGCCAGCAGCACGGGGGGCTCCTATAATTCACCCCTCCACTTT. Supplemented by reference TRBV5-4 and TRBJ1-6, the full variable domain reads ETGVTQSPTHLIKTRGQQVTLRCSSQSGHNTVSWYQQALGQGPQFIFQYYREEENGRGNFPPRFSGLQFPNYSSELNVNALELDDSALYLCASSTGGSYNSPLHFGNGTRLTVT.

The V call is TRBV6-5, the J call TRBJ1-1, with D perhaps matching TRBD1 (6 bases). Germline V gene data show CDR1 as MNHEY and CDR2 as SVGAGI. CDR3 length: 15 residues. Trimming removed 10 bases at V and 2 bases at J, with 20 bases between. This CDR3 is CATTSDGGANTEAFF. DNA of the CDR3: TGTGCCACGACTAGTGATGGGGGGGCCAACACTGAAGCTTTCTTT.

V gene TRBV5-1 combines with J gene TRBJ1-1; TRBD1 matches 9 bases. Germline CDR1 and CDR2: SGHRS and YFSETQ. The length of the CDR3 is 13 residues. The V and J ends lost 4 bases and 7 bases, in that order; junction bases with no gene match: 5. The CDR3 region is CASSINRGLEAFF. The DNA for the CDR3 is TGCGCCAGCAGCATAAACAGGGGGCTTGAAGCTTTCTTT.

This clone was seen only once. The rearrangement uses TRBV7-8 and TRBJ2-1; TRBD1 might be the D (8 bases). V was cut by 3 bases and J by 5 bases, with 14 bases left in between. The CDR3 length is 15 residues. Germline CDR1 reads SGHVS; CDR2 reads FQNEAQ. CDR3 residues: CASSFRTGTNNEQFF. CDR3 nucleotide sequence: TGTGCCAGCAGCTTCCGGACAGGGACTAACAATGAGCAGTTCTTC. Combining the CDR3 with reference TRBV7-8 and TRBJ2-1 gives the whole variable domain GAGVSQSPRYKVAKRGQDVALRCDPISGHVSLFWYQQALGQGPEFLTYFQNEAQLDKSGLPSDRFFAERPEGSVSTLKIQRTQQEDSAVYLCASSFRTGTNNEQFFGPGTRLTVL.

This clone was picked up a small number of times. The chain links TRBV15 to TRBJ1-5, with D perhaps matching TRBD1 (5 bases). V dropped 0 bases and J dropped 1 base, with 7 bases sitting between them. CDR3 size: 15 residues. CDR1 LNHNV and CDR2 YYDKDF come from the germline V gene (reference sequence). In nucleotides, the CDR3 is TGTGCCACCAGCAGAGATAAGGGGAGCAATCAGCCCCAGCATTTT. Its protein is CATSRDKGSNQPQHF.

The V gene is TRBV6-6, the J gene TRBJ2-1; D gene unclear. Germline-derived CDR1 and CDR2 are MNHNY and SVGAGI (reference sequence). The length of the CDR3 is 16 residues. V was trimmed by 5 bases and J by 1 base, leaving 15 bases between them. The CDR3, as DNA: TGTGCCAGCAGTGCGGCGGATATGCGGTCCTACAATGAGCAGTTCTTC. Translating gives CASSAADMRSYNEQFF.

This chain joins TRBV4-1 and TRBJ1-5; 10 bases match TRBD1. The CDR3 length is 14 residues. The germline gives CDR1 MGHRA, CDR2 YSYEKL. The junction had 0 bases not matched to a gene; V was cut back by 3 bases and J by 4 bases. CDR3 bases: TGCGCCAGCAGCCAGGGACAGGGGAATCAGCCCCAGCATTTT. Its translation is CASSQGQGNQPQHF.